Ten or more counts support the clone carrying this TCR beta chain. Losses at the gene ends were 0 bases for V and 4 bases for J; bases not matched to a gene: 15. The CDR3 spans 18 residues. The germline CDR1 and CDR2 sequences are DFQATT and SNEGSKA (reference sequence). This entry belongs to a study of molecular identifiers for immune sequencing clone quantification. TCRdb reanalysed the PCR reads using MiXCR and keeps one entry per CDR3 protein. This table holds under 65,000 distinct CDR3 sequences, about 23% found once. Source material: naive CD8+ T cells from blood, with Jurkat cell RNA spiked in. The sample's subset: FACS-sorted CD8+CD4-CCR7+CD45RA+ naive T cells. The receptor's source is a human donor in good health. Some libraries in this study had Jurkat cell RNA spiked in. The J gene is TRBJ2-3, the V gene TRBV20-1, with 8 bases aligning to TRBD2. The CDR3 sequence: CSAREARKSGSKADTQYF. DNA of the CDR3: TGCAGTGCTAGAGAAGCAAGAAAAAGCGGGAGTAAAGCAGATACGCAGTATTTT.